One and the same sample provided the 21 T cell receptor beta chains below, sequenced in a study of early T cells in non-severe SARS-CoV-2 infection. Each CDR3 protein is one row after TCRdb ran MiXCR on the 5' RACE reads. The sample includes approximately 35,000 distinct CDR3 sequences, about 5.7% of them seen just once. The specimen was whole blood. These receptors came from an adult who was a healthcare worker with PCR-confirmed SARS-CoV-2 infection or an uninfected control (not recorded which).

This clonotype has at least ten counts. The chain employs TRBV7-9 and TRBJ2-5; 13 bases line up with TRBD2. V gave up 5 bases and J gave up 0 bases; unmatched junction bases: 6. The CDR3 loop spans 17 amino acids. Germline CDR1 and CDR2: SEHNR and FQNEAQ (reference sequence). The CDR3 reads CASSTRTSGRYQETQYF. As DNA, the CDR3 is TGTGCCAGCAGCACCAGGACTAGCGGGAGATACCAAGAGACCCAGTACTTC.

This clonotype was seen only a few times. CDR3 nucleotides: TGTGCCAGCAGTTACTCCTCCACTAGCGGGAGCTCCTACGAGCAGTACGTC. Translation: CASSYSSTSGSSYEQYV. The chain combines TRBV6-2 or TRBV6-3 with TRBJ2-7; TRBD2 matches at 11 bases. This CDR3 is built from 17 residues. In germline, CDR1 is MNHEY, CDR2 SVGEGT. The V and J ends lost 0 bases and 0 bases, in that order; junction bases with no gene match: 4.

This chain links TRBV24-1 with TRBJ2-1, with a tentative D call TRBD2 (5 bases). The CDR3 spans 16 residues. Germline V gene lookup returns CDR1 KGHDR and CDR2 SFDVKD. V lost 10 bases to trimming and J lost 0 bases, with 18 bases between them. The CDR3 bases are TGTGCCACTGCAAGGACCGTGGGGAGCTCCTACAATGAGCAGTTCTTC. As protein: CATARTVGSSYNEQFF.

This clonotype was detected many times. CDR3 in DNA: TGTGCCAGCTCACCGATCGGGGGCAGCAATCAGCCCCAGCATTTT. It translates to CASSPIGGSNQPQHF. The rearrangement uses TRBV18 and TRBJ1-5, with D maybe TRBD1 (6 bases). The CDR3 has 15 residues. Looked up from germline, CDR1 is KGHSH and CDR2 is LQKENI. V was pared by 3 bases and J by 1 base, with 10 bases between.

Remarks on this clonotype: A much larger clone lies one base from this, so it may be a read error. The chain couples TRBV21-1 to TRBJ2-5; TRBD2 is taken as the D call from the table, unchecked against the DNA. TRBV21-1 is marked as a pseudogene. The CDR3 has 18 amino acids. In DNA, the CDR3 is TGTGCCAGCAGCGAGGGCAGACGGCTTACCCTACTTTTAGAGACCCAGTACTTC. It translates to CASSEGRRLTLLLETQYF.

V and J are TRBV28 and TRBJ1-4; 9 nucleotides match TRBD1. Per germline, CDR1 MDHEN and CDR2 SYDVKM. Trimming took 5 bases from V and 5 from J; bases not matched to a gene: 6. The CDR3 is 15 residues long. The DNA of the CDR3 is TGTGCCAGCAGTACACGACAGGGGGTAAATGAAAAACTGTTTTTT. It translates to CASSTRQGVNEKLFF.

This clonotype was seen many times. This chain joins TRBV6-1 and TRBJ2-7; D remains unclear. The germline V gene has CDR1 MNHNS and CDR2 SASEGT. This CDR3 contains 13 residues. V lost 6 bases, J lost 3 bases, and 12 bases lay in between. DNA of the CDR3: TGTGCCAGCAGCCACTCAGGTTTCTACGAGCAGTACTTC. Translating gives CASSHSGFYEQYF.

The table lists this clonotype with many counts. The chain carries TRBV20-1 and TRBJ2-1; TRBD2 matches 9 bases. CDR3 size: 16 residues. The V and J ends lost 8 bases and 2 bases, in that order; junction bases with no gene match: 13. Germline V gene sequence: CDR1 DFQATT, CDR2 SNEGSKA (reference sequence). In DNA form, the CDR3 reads TGCAGTCTCAGTAAACCGACTAGCGGAACCTACAATGAGCAGTTCTTC. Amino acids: CSLSKPTSGTYNEQFF.

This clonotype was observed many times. This CDR3 is CASRGTGSGYTF. The CDR3 DNA sequence: TGTGCCAGCAGGGGGACAGGGAGCGGCTACACCTTC. The chain employs TRBV5-4 and TRBJ1-2, with TRBD1 identical over 9 bases. Germline V gene lookup returns CDR1 SGHNT and CDR2 YYREEE (reference sequence). CDR3 size: 12 residues. The trim removed 5 bases at V and 8 bases at J, leaving 4 bases unmatched. Filled out from reference TRBV5-4 and TRBJ1-2, the complete variable domain reads ETGVTQSPTHLIKTRGQQVTLRCSSQSGHNTVSWYQQALGQGPQFIFQYYREEENGRGNFPPRFSGLQFPNYSSELNVNALELDDSALYLCASRGTGSGYTFGSGTRLTVV.

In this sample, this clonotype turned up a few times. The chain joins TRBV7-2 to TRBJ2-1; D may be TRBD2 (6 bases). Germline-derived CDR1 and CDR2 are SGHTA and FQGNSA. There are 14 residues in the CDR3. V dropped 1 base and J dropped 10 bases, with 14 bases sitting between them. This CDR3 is CASSLGYAGGEQFF. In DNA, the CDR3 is TGTGCCAGCAGCTTAGGGTATGCCGGAGGGGAGCAGTTCTTC.

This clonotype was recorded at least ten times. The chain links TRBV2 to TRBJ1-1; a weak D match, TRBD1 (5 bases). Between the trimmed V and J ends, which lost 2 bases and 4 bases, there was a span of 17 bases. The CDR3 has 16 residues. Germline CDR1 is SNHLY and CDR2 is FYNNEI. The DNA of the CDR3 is TGTGCCAGCAGTGAACCCCGGCAGGGCTCGGCCACTGAAGCTTTCTTT. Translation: CASSEPRQGSATEAFF.

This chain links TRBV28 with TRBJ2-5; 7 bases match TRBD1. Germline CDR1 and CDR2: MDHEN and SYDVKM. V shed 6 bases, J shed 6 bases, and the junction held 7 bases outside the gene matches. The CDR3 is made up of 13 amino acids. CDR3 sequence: CASSLTGIKTQYF. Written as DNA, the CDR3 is TGTGCCAGCAGCCTGACAGGGATAAAGACCCAGTACTTC. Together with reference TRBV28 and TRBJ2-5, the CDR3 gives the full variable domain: DVKVTQSSRYLVKRTGEKVFLECVQDMDHENMFWYRQDPGLGLRLIYFSYDVKMKEKGDIPEGYSVSREKKERFSLILESASTNQTSMYLCASSLTGIKTQYFGPGTRLLVL.

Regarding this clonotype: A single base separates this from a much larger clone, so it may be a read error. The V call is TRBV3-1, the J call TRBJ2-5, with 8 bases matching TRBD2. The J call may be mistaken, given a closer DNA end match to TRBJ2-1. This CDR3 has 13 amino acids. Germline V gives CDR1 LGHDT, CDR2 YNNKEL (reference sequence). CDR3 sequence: CASSQRTGGTQFF. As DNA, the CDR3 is TGTGCCAGCAGCCAACGAACGGGAGGGACCCAGTTCTTC.

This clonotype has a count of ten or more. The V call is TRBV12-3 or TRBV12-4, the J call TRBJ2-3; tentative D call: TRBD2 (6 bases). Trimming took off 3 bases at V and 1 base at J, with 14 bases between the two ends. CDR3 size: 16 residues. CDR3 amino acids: CASSFDAGPGTDTQYF. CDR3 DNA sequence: TGTGCCAGCAGTTTTGATGCGGGGCCTGGCACAGATACGCAGTATTTT.

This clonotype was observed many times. In DNA form, the CDR3 reads TGCGCCAGCAGCGGGGACACTGGTTTCGGGACTGACAATGAGCAGTTCTTC. Translated, it gives CASSGDTGFGTDNEQFF. The chain links TRBV10-1 to TRBJ2-1; D is perhaps TRBD1 or TRBD2 (6 bases each). Per germline, CDR1 WNHNN and CDR2 SYGVQD (reference sequence). The V gene lost 6 bases and the J gene lost 5 bases, with 23 bases spanning the gap. This CDR3 has 17 residues.

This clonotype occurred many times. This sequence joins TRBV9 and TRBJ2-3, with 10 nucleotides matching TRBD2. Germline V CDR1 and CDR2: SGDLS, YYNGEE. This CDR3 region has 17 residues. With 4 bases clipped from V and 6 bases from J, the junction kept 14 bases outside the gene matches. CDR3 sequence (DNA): TGTGCCAGCAGCCCAGGTAGCGGGAGGCCTTCCACGGATACGCAGTATTTT. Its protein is CASSPGSGRPSTDTQYF.

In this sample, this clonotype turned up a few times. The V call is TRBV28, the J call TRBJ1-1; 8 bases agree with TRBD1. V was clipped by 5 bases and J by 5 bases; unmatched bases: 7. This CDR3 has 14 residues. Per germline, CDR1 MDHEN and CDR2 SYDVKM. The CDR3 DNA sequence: TGTGCCAGCAGTCCGGACAGGGTGGCGACTGAAGCTTTCTTT. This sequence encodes CASSPDRVATEAFF.

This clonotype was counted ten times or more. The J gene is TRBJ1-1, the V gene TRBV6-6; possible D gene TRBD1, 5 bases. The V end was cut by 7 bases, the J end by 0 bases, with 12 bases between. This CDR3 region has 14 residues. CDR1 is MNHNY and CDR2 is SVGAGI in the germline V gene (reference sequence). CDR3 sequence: CASKSGGMNTEAFF. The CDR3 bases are TGTGCCAGCAAGTCGGGGGGGATGAACACTGAAGCTTTCTTT.

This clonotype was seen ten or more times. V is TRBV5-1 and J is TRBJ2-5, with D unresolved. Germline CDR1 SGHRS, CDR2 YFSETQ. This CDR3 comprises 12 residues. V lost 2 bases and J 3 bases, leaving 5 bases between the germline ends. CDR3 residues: CASSFSEETQYF. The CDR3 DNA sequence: TGCGCCAGCAGCTTCTCAGAAGAGACCCAGTACTTC.

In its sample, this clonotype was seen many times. CDR3 nucleotides: TGTGCCAGCAGTTACGGGGGAGAGGACAATGAGCAGTTCTTC. This sequence encodes CASSYGGEDNEQFF. This chain joins TRBV6-5 and TRBJ2-1; either TRBD1 or TRBD2 may fit D (5 bases each). Per the germline V gene, CDR1 is MNHEY and CDR2 is SVGAGI. The CDR3 has 14 amino acids. V lost 2 bases and J lost 5, with 10 bases in between.

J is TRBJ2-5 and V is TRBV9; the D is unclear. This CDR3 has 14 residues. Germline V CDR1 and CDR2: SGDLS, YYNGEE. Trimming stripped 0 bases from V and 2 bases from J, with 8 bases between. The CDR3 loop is CASSVGPGQETQYF. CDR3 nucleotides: TGTGCCAGCAGCGTAGGTCCGGGTCAAGAGACCCAGTACTTC.